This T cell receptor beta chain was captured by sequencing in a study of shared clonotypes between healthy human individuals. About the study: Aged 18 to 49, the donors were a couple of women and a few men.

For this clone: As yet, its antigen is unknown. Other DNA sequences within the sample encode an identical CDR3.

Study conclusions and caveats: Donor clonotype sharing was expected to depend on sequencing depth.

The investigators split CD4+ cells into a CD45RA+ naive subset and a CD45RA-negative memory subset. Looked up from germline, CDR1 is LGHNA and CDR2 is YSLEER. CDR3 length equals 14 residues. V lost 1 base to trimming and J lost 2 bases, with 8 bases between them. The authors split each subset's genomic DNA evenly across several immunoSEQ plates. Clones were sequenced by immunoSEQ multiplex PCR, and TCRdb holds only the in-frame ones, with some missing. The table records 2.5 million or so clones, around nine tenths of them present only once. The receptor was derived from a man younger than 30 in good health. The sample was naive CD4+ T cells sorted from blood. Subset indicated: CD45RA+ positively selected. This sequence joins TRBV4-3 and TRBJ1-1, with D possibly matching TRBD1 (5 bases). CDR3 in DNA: TGCGCCAGCAGCCAAGCAAGGGGTAACACTGAAGCTTTCTTT. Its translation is CASSQARGNTEAFF.